A single T cell receptor beta chain is shown here with its context. Data came from immunoSEQ multiplex PCR; TCRdb stores just in-frame clones and leaves some out. The table includes about 220,000 clones, 80% to 90% detected once. The sample is drawn from a study of blood T cell repertoires in COVID-19. About the research overall: COVID-19 samples, acute and convalescent, were from the United States, Italy and Spain. T cells, B-cell-depleted T cells, or PBMCs supplied cDNA or gDNA.

Germline V gene lookup returns CDR1 MNHNS and CDR2 SASEGT. Between the trimmed V and J ends, which lost 2 bases and 9 bases, there was a span of 14 bases. The CDR3 sequence is 15 residues long. The chain uses TRBV6-1 and TRBJ1-6; no clear D. The TCR comes from a man between 50 and 59 years old with active or convalescent COVID-19. The sample comprised peripheral blood. CDR3 region: CASSEIKPEVSPLHF. CDR3 nucleotide sequence: TGTGCCAGCAGTGAAATCAAGCCAGAGGTTTCACCCCTCCACTTT.